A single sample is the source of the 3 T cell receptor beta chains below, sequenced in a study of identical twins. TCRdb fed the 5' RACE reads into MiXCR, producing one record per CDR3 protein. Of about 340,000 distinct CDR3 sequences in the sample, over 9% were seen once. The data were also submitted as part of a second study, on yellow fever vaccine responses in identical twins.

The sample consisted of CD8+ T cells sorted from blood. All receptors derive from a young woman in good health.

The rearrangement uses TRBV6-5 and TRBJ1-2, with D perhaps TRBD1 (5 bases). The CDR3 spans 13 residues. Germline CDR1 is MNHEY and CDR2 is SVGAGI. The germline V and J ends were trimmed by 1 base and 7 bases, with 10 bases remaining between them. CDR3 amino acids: CASSYYGGGGYTF. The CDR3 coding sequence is TGTGCCAGCAGTTACTACGGGGGTGGTGGCTACACCTTC.

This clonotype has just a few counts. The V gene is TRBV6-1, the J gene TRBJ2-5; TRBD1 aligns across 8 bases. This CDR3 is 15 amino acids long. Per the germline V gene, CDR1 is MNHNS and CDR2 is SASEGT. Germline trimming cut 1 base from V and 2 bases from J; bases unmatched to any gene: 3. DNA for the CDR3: TGTGCCAGCAGTGAAGTTGACAGGGGTCAAGAGACCCAGTACTTC. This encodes CASSEVDRGQETQYF.

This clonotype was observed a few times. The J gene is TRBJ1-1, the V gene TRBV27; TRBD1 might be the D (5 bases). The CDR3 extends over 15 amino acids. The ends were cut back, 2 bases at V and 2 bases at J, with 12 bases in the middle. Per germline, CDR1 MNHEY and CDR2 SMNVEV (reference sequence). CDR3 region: CASSLARGSNTEAFF. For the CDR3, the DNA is TGTGCCAGCAGTTTAGCAAGGGGCTCAAACACTGAAGCTTTCTTT.